What follows are 19 T cell receptor beta chains derived from one specimen sequenced in a study of blood T cell repertoires in COVID-19. TCRdb keeps only in-frame clones here, not all; method: immunoSEQ multiplex PCR. Of about 100,000 clones in the sample, almost 80% are singletons; the top ten hold about an eighth. The sample comprised peripheral blood. The receptors were gathered from a woman in her seventies with acute or convalescent COVID-19.

This chain joins TRBV6-6 and TRBJ1-6, with 7 bases matching TRBD1. This CDR3 spans 15 amino acids. V lost 5 bases, J lost 7 bases, and 8 bases stayed unmatched. CDR1 and CDR2 from the germline V gene are MNHNY and SVGAGI (reference sequence). As DNA, the CDR3 is TGTGCCAGCAGTATTCTTGGACAGGAAAATTCACCCCTCCACTTT. It is translated as CASSILGQENSPLHF.

The V and J genes are TRBV12-5 and TRBJ1-3; no clear D. Germline lookup yields CDR1 LGHNT and CDR2 FRNRAP. Trimming left V 7 bases short and J 0 bases short, with 13 bases between. This CDR3 spans 15 amino acids. Here the CDR3 DNA reads TGTGCTAGTGCCCGCCTCTCTAGCTCTGGAAACACCATATATTTT. This encodes CASARLSSSGNTIYF.

This rearrangement joins TRBV18 to TRBJ1-3; D possibly corresponds to TRBD1 (5 bases). This CDR3 spans 17 amino acids. In germline, CDR1 is KGHSH, CDR2 LQKENI. V was trimmed by 0 bases and J by 0 bases, leaving 12 bases between them. The CDR3: CASSPPGGGRSGNTIYF. Here the CDR3 DNA reads TGTGCCAGCTCACCACCCGGGGGGGGTCGCTCTGGAAACACCATATATTTT.

The chain couples TRBV28 to TRBJ2-7; TRBD2 is a possible D gene (6 bases). The CDR3 spans 14 residues. CDR1 is MDHEN, CDR2 SYDVKM, per germline. With 5 bases removed from V and 2 bases from J, the gap between germline ends came to 13 bases. The chain's CDR3 is CASSTRGTAYEQYV. DNA of the CDR3: TGTGCCAGCAGTACCCGCGGGACGGCCTACGAGCAGTACGTC.

The chain carries TRBV5-1 and TRBJ1-4, with D possibly matching TRBD1 (6 bases). Between the trimmed V and J ends, which lost 0 bases and 2 bases, there was a span of 8 bases. This CDR3 comprises 15 residues. Germline CDR1 and CDR2: SGHRS and YFSETQ. The CDR3 region has the DNA TGCGCCAGCAGCTTGGCAGGGGTGACTAATGAAAAACTGTTTTTT. Protein: CASSLAGVTNEKLFF.

This clone has just a few counts. The chain carries TRBV27 and TRBJ1-2, with D unclear. Germline V lookup: CDR1 MNHEY, CDR2 SMNVEV (reference sequence). CDR3 size: 14 residues. With 4 bases removed from V and 4 bases from J, the gap between germline ends came to 13 bases. CDR3 DNA: TGTGCCAGCAGTTCCATTACGGGAACCTATGGCTACACCTTC. Its protein product is CASSSITGTYGYTF.

The genes are TRBV19 and TRBJ2-5; D is undetermined. The CDR3 loop spans 13 amino acids. V was trimmed by 10 bases and J by 4 bases, leaving 16 bases between them. Germline lookup yields CDR1 LNHDA and CDR2 SQIVND (reference sequence). The CDR3 DNA is TGTGCCACTTCGCGTCCCCCCGGAGAGACCCAGTACTTC. Translation: CATSRPPGETQYF. The full variable domain, with the rest looked up from reference TRBV19 and TRBJ2-5, is DGGITQSPKYLFRKEGQNVTLSCEQNLNHDAMYWYRQDPGQGLRLIYYSQIVNDFQKGDIAEGYSVSREKKESFPLTVTSAQKNPTAFYLCATSRPPGETQYFGPGTRLLVL.

The V gene is TRBV7-9, the J gene TRBJ1-1; D not certain. Trimming took 4 bases from V and 1 from J, leaving 10 bases between them. CDR3 length equals 14 residues. Looked up from germline, CDR1 is SEHNR and CDR2 is FQNEAQ (reference sequence). CDR3 bases: TGTGCCAGCAGCTCCCAGATCCAGAACACTGAAGCTTTCTTT. Protein sequence: CASSSQIQNTEAFF.

The chain is built from TRBV21-1 and TRBJ2-1; the table's D call TRBD1 went unverified against the DNA. TRBV21-1 is a pseudogene locus. The CDR3 loop spans 16 amino acids. CDR3 sequence reads: CASSKAETGDYNEQFF. The CDR3, as DNA: TGTGCCAGCAGCAAAGCGGAGACAGGAGATTACAATGAGCAGTTCTTC.

This clone occurred a few times. The rearrangement joins TRBV10-3 to TRBJ1-6; D gene uncertain. This CDR3 has 14 amino acids. Germline lookup yields CDR1 ENHRY and CDR2 SYGVKD. Trimming pared 4 bases from V and 7 bases from J, leaving 11 bases between. The CDR3 sequence is CAISGGWENSPLHF. DNA of the CDR3: TGTGCCATCAGTGGAGGGTGGGAGAATTCACCCCTCCACTTT.

This chain uses TRBV7-2 with TRBJ2-4; TRBD1 aligns across 7 bases. Germline V CDR1 and CDR2: SGHTA, FQGNSA. V gave up 4 bases and J gave up 0 bases; unmatched junction bases: 6. CDR3 length: 16 amino acids. CDR3 residues: CASSSPGGIAKNIQYF. The CDR3 DNA reads TGTGCCAGCAGCTCTCCAGGGGGAATAGCCAAAAACATTCAGTACTTC.

The CDR3 DNA follows: TGTGCCAGCAGCCCGACAGTGTACACTGAAGCTTTCTTT. Translated: CASSPTVYTEAFF. The rearrangement uses TRBV7-3 and TRBJ1-1; D possibly corresponds to TRBD1 (5 bases). V was shortened by 5 bases and J by 3 bases, with 10 bases between the two germline ends. Germline V CDR1 and CDR2: SGHTA, FQGTGA. CDR3 length equals 13 residues.

This sequence joins TRBV11-2 and TRBJ1-1; D is possibly TRBD1 (5 bases). CDR3 length equals 13 residues. The V end was cut by 2 bases, the J end by 5 bases, with 9 bases between. Looked up from germline, CDR1 is SGHAT and CDR2 is FQNNGV. The CDR3 nucleotides read TGTGCCAGCAGCTTAAAGGGGAGGACTGAAGCTTTCTTT. This codes for CASSLKGRTEAFF.

This chain uses TRBV6-1 with TRBJ2-7; possibly TRBD1 for D (6 bases). With 4 bases removed from V and 0 bases from J, the gap between germline ends came to 19 bases. This CDR3 is built from 17 residues. Germline V gives CDR1 MNHNS, CDR2 SASEGT. The CDR3 DNA reads TGTGCCAGCAGTGTATTAATGGGCAGGGGCGGCTCCTACGAGCAGTACTTC. It specifies CASSVLMGRGGSYEQYF.

The rearrangement uses TRBV12-3 or TRBV12-4 and TRBJ2-5; D possibly corresponds to TRBD1 (5 bases). The CDR3 runs to 13 residues. The ends were cut back, 5 bases at V and 9 bases at J, with 16 bases in the middle. The DNA of the CDR3 is TGTGCCAGCAGTAACAGTTTCCAGGGTCCCCAGTACTTC. Translated: CASSNSFQGPQYF.

On this clone: One junction end does not reproduce the germline sequence, and a read error may be involved. The chain joins TRBV20-1 to TRBJ2-1, with D perhaps matching TRBD1 (6 bases). Germline loops: CDR1 DFQATT, CDR2 SNEGSKA (reference sequence). This CDR3 has 8 residues. DNA of the CDR3: TGCAGTGCTAGACAGGGGATCTTC. It translates to CSARQGIF.

This clone turned up a few times. V usage is TRBV7-2 and J usage is TRBJ1-6; tentative D call: TRBD1 (6 bases). This CDR3 comprises 15 residues. V was shortened by 7 bases and J by 8 bases, with 18 bases between the two germline ends. Germline loops: CDR1 SGHTA, CDR2 FQGNSA. The CDR3 DNA is TGTGCCAGCACCTCAATACAGGGAACGCATTCACCCCTCCACTTT. It is translated as CASTSIQGTHSPLHF.

The gene calls are TRBV7-2 and TRBJ2-1; tentative D call: TRBD2 (7 bases). Between the trimmed V and J ends, which lost 7 bases and 6 bases, there was a span of 16 bases. CDR3 length equals 14 residues. CDR1 SGHTA and CDR2 FQGNSA come from the germline V gene. The CDR3 DNA reads TGTGCCAGCAACTGGGGGGGGGCGTCCAATGAGCAGTTCTTC. This codes for CASNWGGASNEQFF.

The V gene is TRBV6-5, the J gene TRBJ2-1; tentative D call: TRBD2 (7 bases). Trimming removed 4 bases from V and 5 bases from J, with 15 bases in between. Germline lookup yields CDR1 MNHEY and CDR2 SVGAGI. The length of the CDR3 is 15 residues. CDR3: CASSLGGGANNEQFF. CDR3 coding DNA: TGTGCCAGCAGTTTAGGCGGGGGCGCGAACAATGAGCAGTTCTTC.